These T cell receptor beta chains were read from a single sample in a study of technical replicates of blood from a few donors. The data were produced by immunoSEQ multiplex PCR, yet TCRdb's version contains in-frame clones alone and is incomplete. The sample contains more than 65,000 clones, 81% of which appear only once. The sample was PBMCs. The source is a human donor in good health. Some clones in this sample may be carry-over from other donors' samples. Each CDR3 is given without its conserved first and last residue. Fields, in order: J gene, V gene, clone size, CDR3 protein. Some rows mark clone size as missing; the rest say once, few, many or name a class of expanded clone.

>TRBJ2-3|TRBV19|-
ASSVSGNSGTQY
>TRBJ2-5|TRBV30|-
AWSVSGRETQY
>TRBJ2-1|TRBV15|-
ATSGGRGGNEQF
>TRBJ1-1|TRBV10-3|once
AISVGQTNTEAF
>TRBJ2-7|TRBV7-2|-
ASSLYSGSYEQY
>TRBJ1-2|TRBV27|-
ASKPRTGGNYGYT
>TRBJ2-1|TRBV7-8|-
ASSPSDRGLNEQF
>TRBJ1-2|TRBV7-9|-
ASSAWDSLPYGYT
>TRBJ2-7|TRBV21-1|-
ASSNMRQANLGNEQY
>TRBJ2-3|TRBV9|-
ASSPRLTDTQY
>TRBJ2-3|TRBV5-1|-
ASSLGRAGGRTDTQY
>TRBJ2-1|TRBV30|-
AWSVSRGRTRTSGRAEGEQF
>TRBJ2-6|TRBV4-3|-
ASSRGDRGSGANVLT
>TRBJ1-4|TRBV5-4|-
ASSSPGDSNEKLF
>TRBJ2-3|TRBV10-1|-
ASSESTGRALDTQY
>TRBJ2-7|TRBV30|-
AWDRGRYEQY
>TRBJ2-1|TRBV4-1|-
ASSQEPQVNNNEQF
>TRBJ1-4|TRBV7-9|-
ASSPDEKLF
>TRBJ1-1|TRBV4-2|once
ASSQDRQGNTEAF
>TRBJ1-2|TRBV4-2|-
ASSQDRRGAEGYT
>TRBJ1-5|TRBV10-3|few
AIGQGVGNQPQH
>TRBJ2-7|TRBV5-4|once
ASSLAGGRHEQY
>TRBJ1-2|TRBV28|-
ASSSRTMGRGGYT
>TRBJ1-5|TRBV5-4|-
ASSLQGAGQPQH
>TRBJ1-2|TRBV5-1|once
ASSFSQVQGYT
>TRBJ1-1|TRBV7-9|few
ASSLAGGGTEAF
>TRBJ2-1|TRBV5-4|-
ASSEGAQPAYNEQF
>TRBJ2-3|TRBV7-7|-
ASTLRLAGGRGPDTQY
>TRBJ1-1|TRBV11-2|-
ASSTQGKAF
>TRBJ1-1|TRBV30|many
ALGREGQRNTEAF
>TRBJ1-2|TRBV28|-
ASRAPGQQFMDPGTGYGYT
>TRBJ2-5|TRBV9|-
ASSESGAIQETQY
>TRBJ1-2|TRBV30|few
AWSRDRVGYT
>TRBJ2-7|TRBV11-2|-
ASSLGVSSPFYEQY
>TRBJ1-2|TRBV28|once
ASSSTGGWYGYT
>TRBJ1-5|TRBV7-9|-
ASSLAPGGGTRNQPQH
>TRBJ2-7|TRBV4-3|-
ASSQDYRGNYEQY
>TRBJ1-2|TRBV6-6|-
APTITGQRDYGYT
>TRBJ1-4|TRBV4-2|-
ASSQVPGGNEKLF
>TRBJ2-3|TRBV9|once
ASSVGVTDTQY
>TRBJ2-7|TRBV19|-
ASSRTGRSEQY